A selection of T cell receptor beta chains follows, all from one sample in a study of PD-L1 blockade in urothelial cancer. Here immunoSEQ multiplex PCR was the method, and the copy in TCRdb shows in-frame clones only, minus some. The sample shows approximately 52,000 clones, 85% of them seen only once. The sample in question was PBMCs, obtained around atezolizumab (anti-PD-L1) treatment. The receptor set was obtained from a man in his 70s with urothelial cancer. The CDR3 runs from the conserved cysteine through the conserved F or W. Each record gives: V gene, D gene, clone size, J gene, CDR3 DNA, CDR3 protein. A D gene is named only where the DNA matches it firmly. Clone size is stated in some rows and not others, as once, few, many or a class when expanded.

v_call: TRBV7-3; d_call: TRBD2; clone_size: -; j_call: TRBJ2-1; cdr3_nt: TGTGCCAGCAGCTTAAACGTCTTCCCTAGCGGTAGTAGTGAGCAGTTCTTC; cdr3_aa: CASSLNVFPSGSSEQFF
v_call: TRBV21-1; d_call: -; clone_size: -; j_call: TRBJ2-1; cdr3_nt: TGTGCCAGCAGCCTCAGGGTATTGAATGAGCAGTTCTTC; cdr3_aa: CASSLRVLNEQFF
v_call: TRBV19; d_call: -; clone_size: -; j_call: TRBJ1-4; cdr3_nt: TGTGCCAGTAGTATATCGGATTCCAGGACAGTATTGGAAAAACTGTTTTTT; cdr3_aa: CASSISDSRTVLEKLFF
v_call: TRBV5-1; d_call: -; clone_size: -; j_call: TRBJ2-7; cdr3_nt: TGCGCCAGCAGCTTCGGAGGTACCTACGAGCAGTACTTC; cdr3_aa: CASSFGGTYEQYF
v_call: TRBV19; d_call: TRBD1; clone_size: -; j_call: TRBJ2-3; cdr3_nt: TGTGCCAGTAGCCCGGGACAGGGGGCGGGCAGATACGCGTATTTT; cdr3_aa: CASSPGQGAGRYAYF
v_call: TRBV2; d_call: TRBD2; clone_size: -; j_call: TRBJ2-7; cdr3_nt: TGTGCCAGCAGTGGCGGGAGTAATTACGAGCAGTACTTC; cdr3_aa: CASSGGSNYEQYF
v_call: TRBV6-1; d_call: -; clone_size: -; j_call: TRBJ1-2; cdr3_nt: TGTGCCAGCCACATCGACGGAGGGTCGAGCTACACCTTC; cdr3_aa: CASHIDGGSSYTF
v_call: TRBV5-1; d_call: TRBD1; clone_size: -; j_call: TRBJ2-7; cdr3_nt: TGCGCCAGCAGCTTCAGATGGGCGGACAGGGGGCTGAGCCGCTCCTACGAGCAGTACTTC; cdr3_aa: CASSFRWADRGLSRSYEQYF
v_call: TRBV6-1; d_call: -; clone_size: -; j_call: TRBJ2-7; cdr3_nt: TGTGCCAGCAGCTCCGGACAGACCTACGAGCAGTACTTC; cdr3_aa: CASSSGQTYEQYF
v_call: TRBV10-3; d_call: -; clone_size: few; j_call: TRBJ1-1; cdr3_nt: TGTGCCATCAGTGTTGCAGTTAAGAACACTGAAGCTTTCTTT; cdr3_aa: CAISVAVKNTEAFF
v_call: TRBV4-1; d_call: TRBD1; clone_size: -; j_call: TRBJ2-3; cdr3_nt: TGCGCCAGCAGCCAAGGGACAGGGCACACAGATACGCAGTATTTT; cdr3_aa: CASSQGTGHTDTQYF
v_call: TRBV5-6; d_call: -; clone_size: -; j_call: TRBJ1-2; cdr3_nt: TGTGCCAGCAGCTTGAAAGCCAACAGGGTCTGGTATGGCTACACCTTC; cdr3_aa: CASSLKANRVWYGYTF
v_call: TRBV7-6; d_call: TRBD1; clone_size: -; j_call: TRBJ1-2; cdr3_nt: TGTGCCAGCAGCCCCCACCCACAGGGGGTAGATGGCTACACCTTC; cdr3_aa: CASSPHPQGVDGYTF
v_call: TRBV19; d_call: TRBD1; clone_size: -; j_call: TRBJ2-7; cdr3_nt: TGTGCCAGTTCGGGACAGCTCTCCTACGAGCAGTACTTC; cdr3_aa: CASSGQLSYEQYF
v_call: TRBV11-2; d_call: -; clone_size: -; j_call: TRBJ2-1; cdr3_nt: TGTGCCAGCAGCTTAAGCGTCTACTCTTCCAGCTCCTACAATGAGCAGTTCTTC; cdr3_aa: CASSLSVYSSSSYNEQFF
v_call: TRBV6-5; d_call: TRBD1; clone_size: -; j_call: TRBJ1-5; cdr3_nt: TGTGCCAGCAGTCTATCCGGGACAGGTAATCAGCCCCAGCATTTT; cdr3_aa: CASSLSGTGNQPQHF
v_call: TRBV5-5; d_call: -; clone_size: -; j_call: TRBJ1-2; cdr3_nt: TGTGCCAGCAGCTTGAGGTGGGGACAAATAGCTAACTATGGCTACACCTTC; cdr3_aa: CASSLRWGQIANYGYTF